The 11 T cell receptor beta chains reported below all come from one sample, sequenced in a study of blood T cell repertoires in COVID-19. TCRdb keeps only in-frame clones here, not all; method: immunoSEQ multiplex PCR. Of roughly 300,000 clones listed, roughly nine tenths are singletons. The specimen sequenced was PBMCs or T cells enriched from blood (not recorded which). The receptors stem from a woman under 40 who had recovered from COVID-19.

This sequence joins TRBV28 and TRBJ1-1; D is undetermined. Germline-derived CDR1 and CDR2 are MDHEN and SYDVKM. The V and J ends lost 6 bases and 3 bases respectively, with 14 bases between them. The CDR3 is 14 amino acids. The CDR3 loop is CASRPAGGYTEAFF. CDR3 DNA: TGTGCCAGCAGACCCGCCGGAGGTTACACTGAAGCTTTCTTT.

This rearrangement joins TRBV5-1 to TRBJ2-7; TRBD2 matches at 8 bases. This CDR3 comprises 15 residues. Trimming cost V 1 base and J 6 bases; bases outside gene matches: 9. CDR1 and CDR2 (germline): SGHRS, YFSETQ. CDR3 in DNA: TGCGCCAGCAGCTTGACCGGGACTAGTCATACCGAGCAGTACTTC. Translation: CASSLTGTSHTEQYF.

V usage is TRBV5-6 and J usage is TRBJ2-5, with 8 bases fitting TRBD2. CDR1 is SGHDT, CDR2 YYEEEE, per germline. The CDR3 is 15 residues long. V was clipped by 4 bases and J by 5 bases; unmatched bases: 10. CDR3 in DNA: TGTGCCAGCAGCGTACCGGGACTAGGGTTTGAGACCCAGTACTTC. This gives the protein CASSVPGLGFETQYF.

The chain couples TRBV6-1 to TRBJ2-7; a possible D gene is TRBD2 (6 bases). V was trimmed by 3 bases and J by 6 bases, leaving 15 bases between them. Germline CDR1 and CDR2: MNHNS and SASEGT. The CDR3 extends over 14 amino acids. CDR3 sequence reads: CASSEAGPGSEQYF. The CDR3 DNA sequence: TGTGCCAGCAGTGAGGCGGGGCCTGGGAGCGAGCAGTACTTC.

The V call is TRBV6-5, the J call TRBJ1-6; D remains ambiguous. Germline V gene data show CDR1 as MNHEY and CDR2 as SVGAGI. V lost 6 bases, J lost 6 bases, and 15 bases lay in between. This CDR3 spans 15 amino acids. The CDR3 sequence: CASRPGLGGNSPLHF. The CDR3 DNA reads as TGTGCCAGCAGACCCGGGCTCGGAGGTAATTCACCCCTCCACTTT.

The rearrangement joins TRBV28 to TRBJ2-7; 8 bases fit TRBD1. The V gene's germline CDR1 is MDHEN and CDR2 SYDVKM. V was clipped by 7 bases and J by 0 bases; unmatched bases: 11. CDR3 length equals 16 residues. CDR3 in amino acids: CASTSGQDYNSYEQYF. The CDR3 DNA reads TGTGCCAGCACCTCGGGACAGGACTACAACTCCTACGAGCAGTACTTC.

The rearrangement uses TRBV28 and TRBJ1-2; 8 nucleotides line up with TRBD1. The CDR3 totals 15 residues. The germline V gene encodes CDR1 MDHEN and CDR2 SYDVKM. V dropped 7 bases and J dropped 2; count of bases not matched to a gene: 9. Here the CDR3 reads CASNLEDRGNYGYTF. DNA of the CDR3: TGTGCCAGCAATCTAGAAGACAGGGGAAACTATGGCTACACCTTC.

This rearrangement joins TRBV3-1 (or the pseudogene TRBV3-2) to TRBJ2-5; 8 nucleotides agree with TRBD2. Germline loops: CDR1 LGHDT, CDR2 YNNKEL (reference sequence). V lost 4 bases, J lost 1 base, and 11 bases stayed unmatched. The CDR3 spans 17 residues. CDR3 loop: CASSRRSAGEGQETQYF. CDR3 bases: TGTGCCAGCAGCCGCCGGTCAGCGGGAGAAGGCCAAGAGACCCAGTACTTC.

V usage is TRBV6-5 and J usage is TRBJ2-3; D is perhaps TRBD1 (5 bases). Germline CDR1 and CDR2: MNHEY and SVGAGI. This CDR3 region has 14 residues. The V end lost 6 bases, the J end lost 0 bases, and 10 bases lay between the germline ends. The chain's CDR3 is CASSTQESTDTQYF. CDR3 coding DNA: TGTGCCAGCAGCACACAGGAGAGCACAGATACGCAGTATTTT.

The chain uses TRBV28 and TRBJ1-2; no firm D call. V was shortened by 1 base and J by 2 bases, with 8 bases between the two germline ends. The V gene's germline CDR1 is MDHEN and CDR2 SYDVKM. The CDR3 sequence is 14 residues long. The CDR3 DNA reads as TGTGCCAGCAGTTTATTGCTACAGAACTATGGCTACACCTTC. The encoded protein is CASSLLLQNYGYTF.

This clone was recorded once. V and J are TRBV28 and TRBJ2-3; 7 bases agree with TRBD2. Looked up from germline, CDR1 is MDHEN and CDR2 is SYDVKM. V dropped 5 bases and J dropped 7; count of bases not matched to a gene: 12. CDR3 length equals 15 residues. CDR3 DNA: TGTGCCAGCAGTGCGGCCAGGGCGGGGGATAATACGCAGTATTTT. Protein: CASSAARAGDNTQYF.